This entry concerns a single T cell receptor beta chain. The data stem from a study of blood T cell repertoires in COVID-19. For the study at large: Acute and convalescent COVID-19 samples came from the United States, Italy and Spain. T cells, B-cell-depleted T cells, or PBMCs provided the cDNA or gDNA that served as material.

Data came from immunoSEQ multiplex PCR; TCRdb stores just in-frame clones and leaves some out. The data show 80,000 to 100,000 clones, with 81% seen just once and around 4.5% held by the top ten. V lost 5 bases and J lost 5; bases outside the gene matches: 6. In germline, CDR1 is SQVTM, CDR2 ANQGSEA. The CDR3 is made up of 14 amino acids. Sequencing was done on a sample of peripheral blood. The sequence came from a man aged 55 to 70 with acute or convalescent COVID-19. The rearrangement links TRBV29-1 to TRBJ2-2; 9 positions agree with TRBD1. The CDR3 region is CSVRDRESTGELFF. The CDR3 DNA reads TGCAGCGTTCGGGACAGGGAAAGTACCGGGGAGCTGTTTTTT.